What follows are 9 T cell receptor beta chains derived from one specimen sequenced in a study of shared clonotypes between healthy human individuals. The assay was immunoSEQ multiplex PCR, and TCRdb's table has in-frame clones only and misses some. The top ten hold approximately 0.37% of the sample, which has roughly 2,500,000 clones, 93% seen once. Sequencing was carried out using naive CD4+ T cells from PBMCs. Subset specified: CD45RA+ positively selected. The receptor source for this set is a man younger than 30 in good health. Some clones in this sample may be carry-over from other donors' samples.

The chain uses TRBV2 and TRBJ1-1; D is possibly TRBD1 (5 bases). This CDR3 comprises 12 residues. The V and J ends lost 6 bases and 11 bases respectively, with 16 bases between them. Germline CDR1 is SNHLY and CDR2 is FYNNEI. CDR3 coding DNA: TGTGCCAGCAGAGTTGAGGGGACGCGGGCTTTCTTT. This codes for CASRVEGTRAFF.

This rearrangement joins TRBV14 to TRBJ2-7; D might be TRBD1 or TRBD2, each matching 5 bases. This CDR3 has 15 residues. Germline-derived CDR1 and CDR2 are SGHDN and FVKESK. Trimming stripped 4 bases from V and 2 bases from J, with 15 bases between. The CDR3 DNA follows: TGTGCCAGCAGCCCTACTAGGGGTAACCCCTACGAGCAGTACTTC. Translation: CASSPTRGNPYEQYF.

V and J are TRBV5-4 and TRBJ2-2; 7 nucleotides match TRBD1. V gave up 3 bases and J gave up 0 bases; unmatched junction bases: 2. CDR3 length: 15 residues. Germline CDR1 reads SGHNT; CDR2 reads YYREEE (reference sequence). CDR3 sequence: CASSSGQSNTGELFF. In DNA, the CDR3 is TGTGCCAGCAGCTCGGGACAGTCGAACACCGGGGAGCTGTTTTTT.

This sequence joins TRBV18 and TRBJ2-6, with a possible D match to TRBD2 (6 bases). The CDR3 runs to 13 residues. CDR1 and CDR2 (germline): KGHSH, LQKENI. Trimming took 2 bases from V and 11 from J, leaving 10 bases between them. The CDR3 sequence is CASSPGGLDVLTF. The CDR3 DNA follows: TGTGCCAGCTCACCAGGAGGGCTCGACGTCCTGACTTTC.

As regards this clone: The same CDR3 arises from other DNA sequences in this sample as well. The V gene is TRBV10-3, the J gene TRBJ1-2; weak D call: TRBD1 (5 bases). CDR3 size: 15 residues. V was pared by 0 bases and J by 4 bases, with 12 bases between. Germline V lookup: CDR1 ENHRY, CDR2 SYGVKD. CDR3 loop: CAISESRGRLYGYTF. CDR3 in DNA: TGTGCCATCAGTGAGTCTCGGGGACGGCTCTATGGCTACACCTTC.

In its sample, this clone was seen once. V is TRBV7-3 and J is TRBJ1-6; maybe TRBD1 (6 bases). V lost 3 bases and J lost 7, with 16 bases in between. From germline, CDR1 is SGHTA and CDR2 FQGTGA. CDR3 size: 16 residues. The CDR3 region has the DNA TGTGCCAGCAGCTTGCAGGCAGGGGTCCTCAATTCACCCCTCCACTTT. As protein: CASSLQAGVLNSPLHF.

The V call is TRBV28, the J call TRBJ1-5; D is possibly TRBD1 (6 bases). CDR1 and CDR2 from the germline V gene are MDHEN and SYDVKM. Trimming shortened V by 2 bases and J by 5 bases, and 10 bases separated the two germline ends. CDR3 length: 14 residues. Here the CDR3 reads CASSLAGVDQPQHF. CDR3 bases: TGTGCCAGCAGTTTAGCAGGGGTAGATCAGCCCCAGCATTTT.

The J gene is TRBJ2-7, the V gene TRBV6-6, with D possibly matching TRBD2 (6 bases). Germline V CDR1 and CDR2: MNHNY, SVGAGI (reference sequence). This CDR3 has 12 amino acids. Trimming left V 4 bases short and J 6 bases short, with 10 bases between. CDR3 sequence (DNA): TGTGCCAGCAGTTCTGGGGGGATCGAGCAGTACTTC. Its translation: CASSSGGIEQYF.

This clone was counted between two and nine times. The V gene is TRBV6-6, the J gene TRBJ2-7; D is unresolved. Germline loops: CDR1 MNHNY, CDR2 SVGAGI (reference sequence). V dropped 2 bases and J dropped 7 bases, with 18 bases sitting between them. The CDR3 runs to 15 residues. Written as DNA, the CDR3 is TGTGCCAGCAGTTACCCATCACAGACCAAAGGGGAGCAGTACTTC. Translated: CASSYPSQTKGEQYF.